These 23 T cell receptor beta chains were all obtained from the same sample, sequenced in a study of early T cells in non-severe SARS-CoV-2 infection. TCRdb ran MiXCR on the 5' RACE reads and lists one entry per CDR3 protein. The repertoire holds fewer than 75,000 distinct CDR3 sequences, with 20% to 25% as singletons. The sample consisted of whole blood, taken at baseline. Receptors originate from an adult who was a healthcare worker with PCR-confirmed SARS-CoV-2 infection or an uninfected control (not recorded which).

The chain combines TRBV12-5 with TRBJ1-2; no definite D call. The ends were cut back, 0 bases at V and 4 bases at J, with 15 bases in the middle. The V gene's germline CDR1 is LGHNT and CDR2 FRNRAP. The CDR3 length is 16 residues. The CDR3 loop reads CASGLVVTPRSYGYTF. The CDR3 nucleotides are TGTGCTAGTGGTTTGGTAGTGACCCCTCGGAGCTATGGCTACACCTTC.

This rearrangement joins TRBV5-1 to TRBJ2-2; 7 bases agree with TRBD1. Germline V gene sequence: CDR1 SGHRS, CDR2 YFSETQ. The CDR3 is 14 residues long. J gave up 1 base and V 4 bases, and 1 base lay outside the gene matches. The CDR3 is CASSRTGNTGELFF. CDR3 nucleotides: TGCGCCAGCAGCCGGACAGGGAACACCGGGGAGCTGTTTTTT. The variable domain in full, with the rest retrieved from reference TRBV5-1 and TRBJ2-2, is KAGVTQTPRYLIKTRGQQVTLSCSPISGHRSVSWYQQTPGQGLQFLFEYFSETQRNKGNFPGRFSGRQFSNSRSEMNVSTLELGDSALYLCASSRTGNTGELFFGEGSRLTVL.

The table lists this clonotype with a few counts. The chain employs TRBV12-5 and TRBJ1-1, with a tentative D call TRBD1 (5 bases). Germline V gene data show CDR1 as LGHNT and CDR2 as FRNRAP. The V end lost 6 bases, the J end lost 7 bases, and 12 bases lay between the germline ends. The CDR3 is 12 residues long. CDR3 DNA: TGTGCTAGTGGGCACCCGGGGCTTGAAGCTTTCTTT. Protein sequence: CASGHPGLEAFF.

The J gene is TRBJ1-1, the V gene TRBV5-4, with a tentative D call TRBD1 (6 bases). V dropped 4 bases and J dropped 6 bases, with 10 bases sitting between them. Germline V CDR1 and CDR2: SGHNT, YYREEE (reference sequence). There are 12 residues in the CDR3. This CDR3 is CASSLSGAEAFF. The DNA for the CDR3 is TGTGCCAGCAGCCTATCAGGGGCTGAAGCTTTCTTT.

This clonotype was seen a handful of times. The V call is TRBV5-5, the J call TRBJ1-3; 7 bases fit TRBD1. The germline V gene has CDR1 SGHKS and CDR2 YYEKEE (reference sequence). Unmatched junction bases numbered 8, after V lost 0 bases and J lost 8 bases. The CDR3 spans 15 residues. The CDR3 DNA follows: TGTGCCAGCAGCTTGGGCTGGGGCAGGGGGGACACCATATATTTT. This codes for CASSLGWGRGDTIYF. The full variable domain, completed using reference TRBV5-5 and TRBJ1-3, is DAGVTQSPTHLIKTRGQQVTLRCSPISGHKSVSWYQQVLGQGPQFIFQYYEKEERGRGNFPDRFSARQFPNYSSELNVNALLLGDSALYLCASSLGWGRGDTIYFGEGSWLTVV.

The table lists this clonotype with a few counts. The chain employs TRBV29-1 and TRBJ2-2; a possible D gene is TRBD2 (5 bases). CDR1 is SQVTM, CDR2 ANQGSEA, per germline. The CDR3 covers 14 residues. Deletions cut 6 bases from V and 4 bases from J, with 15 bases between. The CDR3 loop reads CSVKRTSGTGELFF. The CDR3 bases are TGCAGCGTGAAAAGAACTAGTGGCACCGGGGAGCTGTTTTTT.

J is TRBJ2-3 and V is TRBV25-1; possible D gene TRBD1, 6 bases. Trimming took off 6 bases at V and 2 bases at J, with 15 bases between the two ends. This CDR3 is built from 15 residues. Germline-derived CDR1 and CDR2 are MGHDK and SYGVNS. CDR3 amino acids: CASSTFRGTTDTQYF. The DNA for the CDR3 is TGTGCCAGCAGCACTTTTAGGGGGACCACAGATACGCAGTATTTT.

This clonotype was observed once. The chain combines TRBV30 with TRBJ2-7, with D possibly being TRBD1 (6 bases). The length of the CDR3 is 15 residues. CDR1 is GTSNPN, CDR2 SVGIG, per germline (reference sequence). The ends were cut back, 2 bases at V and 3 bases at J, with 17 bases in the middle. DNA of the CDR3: TGTGCCTGGAGTCAGTTAGGGGGATTGGTCTACGAGCAGTACTTC. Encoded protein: CAWSQLGGLVYEQYF.

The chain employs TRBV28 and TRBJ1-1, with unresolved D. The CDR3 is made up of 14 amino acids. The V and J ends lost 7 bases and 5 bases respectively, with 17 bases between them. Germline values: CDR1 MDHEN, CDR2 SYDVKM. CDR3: CASIAQAGSTEAFF. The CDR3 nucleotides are TGTGCCAGCATAGCCCAGGCAGGAAGTACTGAAGCTTTCTTT.

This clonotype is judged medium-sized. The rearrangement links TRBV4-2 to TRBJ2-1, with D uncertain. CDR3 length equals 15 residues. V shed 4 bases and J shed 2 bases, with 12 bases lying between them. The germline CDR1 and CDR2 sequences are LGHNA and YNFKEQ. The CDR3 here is CASSPETETYNEQFF. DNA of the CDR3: TGTGCCAGCAGCCCCGAGACGGAAACCTACAATGAGCAGTTCTTC.

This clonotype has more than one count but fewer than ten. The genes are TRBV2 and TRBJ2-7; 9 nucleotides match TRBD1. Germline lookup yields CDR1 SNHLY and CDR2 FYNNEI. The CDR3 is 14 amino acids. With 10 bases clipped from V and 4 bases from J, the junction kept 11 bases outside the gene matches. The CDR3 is CATNTGTGSYEQYF. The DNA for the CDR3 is TGTGCCACCAACACCGGGACAGGGTCTTACGAGCAGTACTTC.

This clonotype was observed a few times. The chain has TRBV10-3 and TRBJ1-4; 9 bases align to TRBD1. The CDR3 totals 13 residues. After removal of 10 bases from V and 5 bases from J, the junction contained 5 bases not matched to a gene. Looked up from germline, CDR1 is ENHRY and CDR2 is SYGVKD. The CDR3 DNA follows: TGTGCCACCAGACAGGGGGAGAATGAAAAACTGTTTTTT. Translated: CATRQGENEKLFF.

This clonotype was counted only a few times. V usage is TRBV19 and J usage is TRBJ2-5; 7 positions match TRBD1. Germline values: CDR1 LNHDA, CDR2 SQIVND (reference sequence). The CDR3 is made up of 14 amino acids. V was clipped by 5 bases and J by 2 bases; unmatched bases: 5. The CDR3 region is CASSSSGQQETQYF. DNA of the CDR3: TGTGCCAGTAGTTCCTCGGGACAGCAAGAGACCCAGTACTTC.

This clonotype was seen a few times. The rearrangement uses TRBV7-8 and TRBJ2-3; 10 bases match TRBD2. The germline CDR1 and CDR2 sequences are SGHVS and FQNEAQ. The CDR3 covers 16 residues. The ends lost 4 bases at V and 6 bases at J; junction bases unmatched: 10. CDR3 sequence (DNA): TGTGCCAGCAGCTCTATCAAGCGGGGGGGCTCGGATACGCAGTATTTT. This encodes CASSSIKRGGSDTQYF.

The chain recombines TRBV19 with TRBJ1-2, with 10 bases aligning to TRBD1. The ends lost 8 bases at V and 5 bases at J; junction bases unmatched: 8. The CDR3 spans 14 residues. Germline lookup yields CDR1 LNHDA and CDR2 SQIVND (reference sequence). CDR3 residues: CASSPGQGLYGYTF. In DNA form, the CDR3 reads TGTGCCAGTTCCCCGGGACAGGGGCTATATGGCTACACCTTC.

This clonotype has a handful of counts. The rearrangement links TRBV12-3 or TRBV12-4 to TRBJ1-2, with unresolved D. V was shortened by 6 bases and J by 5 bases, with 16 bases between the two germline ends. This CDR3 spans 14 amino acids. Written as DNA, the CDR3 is TGTGCCAGCAGCCGCAAGGAAGAACGATATGGCTACACCTTC. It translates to CASSRKEERYGYTF.

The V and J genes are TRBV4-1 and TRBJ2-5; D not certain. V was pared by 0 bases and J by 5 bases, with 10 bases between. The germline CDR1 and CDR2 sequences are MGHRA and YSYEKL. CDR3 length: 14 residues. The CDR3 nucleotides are TGCGCCAGCAGCCAAGATTTCACACAGGAGACCCAGTACTTC. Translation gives CASSQDFTQETQYF.

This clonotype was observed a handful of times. In DNA form, the CDR3 reads TGTGCCATCAGTGATACCGAGACCCAGTACTTC. The encoded protein is CAISDTETQYF. J is TRBJ2-5 and V is TRBV10-3; no clear D gene. Germline V gene sequence: CDR1 ENHRY, CDR2 SYGVKD. There are 11 residues in the CDR3. The germline V and J ends were trimmed by 3 bases and 5 bases, with 4 bases remaining between them.

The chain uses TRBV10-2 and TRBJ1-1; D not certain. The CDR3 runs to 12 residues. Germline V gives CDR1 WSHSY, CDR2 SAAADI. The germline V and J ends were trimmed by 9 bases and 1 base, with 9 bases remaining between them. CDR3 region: CASSSRNTEAFF. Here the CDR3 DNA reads TGCGCCAGTTCGTCTAGGAACACTGAAGCTTTCTTT.

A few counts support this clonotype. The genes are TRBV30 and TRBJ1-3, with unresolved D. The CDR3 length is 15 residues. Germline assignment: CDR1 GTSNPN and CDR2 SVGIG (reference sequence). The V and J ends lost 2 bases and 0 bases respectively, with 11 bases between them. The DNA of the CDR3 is TGTGCCTGGAGTCCCGGCCGGAGCTCTGGAAACACCATATATTTT. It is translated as CAWSPGRSSGNTIYF.

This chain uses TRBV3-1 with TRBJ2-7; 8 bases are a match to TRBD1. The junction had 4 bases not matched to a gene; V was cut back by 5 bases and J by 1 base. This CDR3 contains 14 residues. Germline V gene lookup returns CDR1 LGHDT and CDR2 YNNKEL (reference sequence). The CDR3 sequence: CASSGDRRSYEQYF. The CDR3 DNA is TGTGCCAGCAGCGGGGACAGGAGATCCTACGAGCAGTACTTC.

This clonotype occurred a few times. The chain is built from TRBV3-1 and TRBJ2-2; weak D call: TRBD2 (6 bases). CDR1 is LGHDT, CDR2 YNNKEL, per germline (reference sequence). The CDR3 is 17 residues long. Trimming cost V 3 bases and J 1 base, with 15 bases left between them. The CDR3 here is CASSHSSGLRNTGELFF. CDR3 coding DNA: TGTGCCAGCAGCCATAGTTCGGGACTTAGGAACACCGGGGAGCTGTTTTTT.

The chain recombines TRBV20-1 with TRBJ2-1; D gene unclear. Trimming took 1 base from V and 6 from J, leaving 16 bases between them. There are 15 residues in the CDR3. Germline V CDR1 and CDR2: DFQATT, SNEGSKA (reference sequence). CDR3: CSARVGPKLFNEQFF. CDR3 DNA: TGCAGTGCTAGAGTAGGTCCGAAACTCTTCAATGAGCAGTTCTTC.